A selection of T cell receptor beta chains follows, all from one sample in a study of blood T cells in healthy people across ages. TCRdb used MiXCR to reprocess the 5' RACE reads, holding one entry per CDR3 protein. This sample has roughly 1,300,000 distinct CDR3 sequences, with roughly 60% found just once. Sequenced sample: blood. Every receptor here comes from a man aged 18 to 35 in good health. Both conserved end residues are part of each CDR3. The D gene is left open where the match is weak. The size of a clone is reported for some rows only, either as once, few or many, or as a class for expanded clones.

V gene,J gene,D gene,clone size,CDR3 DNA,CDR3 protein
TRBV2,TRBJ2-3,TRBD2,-,TGTGCCAGCAGTGGAGCGACTAGCGGGAGTAGGGCAGATACGCAGTATTTT,CASSGATSGSRADTQYF
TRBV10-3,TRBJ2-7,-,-,TGTGTCATCAGTGAGTCCAGACGGGGGCAGTACTTC,CVISESRRGQYF
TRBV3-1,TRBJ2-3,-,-,TGTGCCAGCAGCACCCCAAACGTACCAGATACGCAGTATTTT,CASSTPNVPDTQYF
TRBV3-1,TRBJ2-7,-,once,TGTGCCAGCAGCCAGGACCCATTGGGGGTCAGCTCCTACGAGCAGTACTTC,CASSQDPLGVSSYEQYF
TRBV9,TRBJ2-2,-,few,TGTGCCAGCAGCGTAGCGACGCCGACCGGGGAGCTGTTTTTT,CASSVATPTGELFF
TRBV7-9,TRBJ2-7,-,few,TGTGCCAGCAGCTTAGCGTCTGGAACTACCGAGCAGTACTTC,CASSLASGTTEQYF
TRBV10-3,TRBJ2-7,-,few,TGTGCCATCAGTCACCGATCCCCTGGGAGACACGAGCAGTACTTC,CAISHRSPGRHEQYF
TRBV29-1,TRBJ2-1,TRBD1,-,TGCAGCGTCGCAGGGGGCGCGCGCAATGAGCAGTTCTTC,CSVAGGARNEQFF
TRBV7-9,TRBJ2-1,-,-,TGTGCCTGCAGCCCTGCGGGGCTACCACCCTACAATGAGCAGTTCTTC,CACSPAGLPPYNEQFF
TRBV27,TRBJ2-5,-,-,TGTGCCAGCACCAACTTACAGGACCCCCGTGAGACCCAGTACTTC,CASTNLQDPRETQYF
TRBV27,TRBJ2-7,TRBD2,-,TGTGCCAGCAGTTTATCGAGTGGACTAGCGGTCTACGAGCAGTACTTC,CASSLSSGLAVYEQYF
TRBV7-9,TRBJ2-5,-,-,TGTGCCAGCAGCTCATCCGGGGCGTCCCTGGGAGAGCAGTACTTC,CASSSSGASLGEQYF
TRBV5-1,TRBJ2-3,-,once,TGCGCCAGCAGCTTCCCCGCGGAGGGTCCGCAGTATTTT,CASSFPAEGPQYF
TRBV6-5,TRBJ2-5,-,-,TGTGCCAGCAGTTATGGGAATGGGGAGACCCAGTACTTC,CASSYGNGETQYF
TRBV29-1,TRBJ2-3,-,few,TGCAGCTTTGATGGGGTTTGGGGCACAGATACGCAGTATTTT,CSFDGVWGTDTQYF
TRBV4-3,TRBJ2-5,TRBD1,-,TGCGCCAGCAGCCAAGTGGGACAGGCGGGACCGGAGACCCAGTACTTC,CASSQVGQAGPETQYF
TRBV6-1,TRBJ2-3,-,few,TGTGCCAGCAGTGAAGGGACAGTAAAGGTAGATACGCAGTATTTT,CASSEGTVKVDTQYF
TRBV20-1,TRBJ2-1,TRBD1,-,TGCAGTGCCCCCGGGACAGGGCGAAATGAGCAGTTCTTC,CSAPGTGRNEQFF
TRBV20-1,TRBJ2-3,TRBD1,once,TGCAGTGCTAGCCCCACAGGGGCAGATACGCAGTATTTT,CSASPTGADTQYF
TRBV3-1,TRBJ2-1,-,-,TGTGCCAGCAGCCCTAGCGCTATACCAAATGAGCAGTTCTTC,CASSPSAIPNEQFF
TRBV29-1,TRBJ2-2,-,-,TGCAGCGTTGCTAGTGGGAACACCGGGGAGCTGTTTTTT,CSVASGNTGELFF
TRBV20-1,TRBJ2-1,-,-,TGCAGTGCTAGAGCTCGAGGCTTTGGGGGGAATGAGCAGTTCTTC,CSARARGFGGNEQFF
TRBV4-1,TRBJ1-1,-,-,TGCGCCAGCAGCCATGCAGGGGTCCCCACTGAAGCTTTCTTT,CASSHAGVPTEAFF
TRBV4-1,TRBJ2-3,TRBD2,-,TGCGCCAGCAGCCAAGATTTCTCGGGGGGGCCCACAGATACGCAGTATTTT,CASSQDFSGGPTDTQYF
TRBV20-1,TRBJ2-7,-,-,TGCAGTGCTCTAATAAACTACGAGCAGTACTTC,CSALINYEQYF
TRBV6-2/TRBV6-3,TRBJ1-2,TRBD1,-,TGTGCCAGCACCGTACGGTCGCAGGGGGTTGGATTTGATGGCTACACCTTC,CASTVRSQGVGFDGYTF
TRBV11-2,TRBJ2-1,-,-,TGTGTCAGCAGCTTAGTGGGGGGCCCCTACAATGAGCAGTTCTTC,CVSSLVGGPYNEQFF
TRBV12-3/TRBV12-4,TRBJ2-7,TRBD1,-,TGTGCCAGCAGCGTCAGGGACAGCCAATCCTACGAGCAGTACTTC,CASSVRDSQSYEQYF
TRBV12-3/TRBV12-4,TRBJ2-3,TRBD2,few,TGTGCCAGCAGACGCACTAGCGGGGGCCTCACAGATACGCAGTATTTT,CASRRTSGGLTDTQYF
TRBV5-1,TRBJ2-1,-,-,TGCGCCAGCAGCTTGGCCGAATTAACCAATGAGCAGTTCTTC,CASSLAELTNEQFF
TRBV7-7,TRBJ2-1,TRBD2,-,TGTGCCAGCAGCTCCAATCTAGCGGGAGATGAGCAGTTCTTC,CASSSNLAGDEQFF
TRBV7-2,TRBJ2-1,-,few,TGTGCCAGCAGCTTGAGGAGGGCTGAGCAGTTCTTC,CASSLRRAEQFF
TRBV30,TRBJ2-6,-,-,TGTGCCTGGAGCCGCTCTGGGGCCAACGTCCTGACTTTC,CAWSRSGANVLTF
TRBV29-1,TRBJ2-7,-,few,TGCAGCGTTGTGGAGGGGTCCTACGAGCAGTACTTC,CSVVEGSYEQYF
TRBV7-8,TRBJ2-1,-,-,TGTGCCAGCAGCTTAGAGGACCTCTACAATGAGCAGTTCTTC,CASSLEDLYNEQFF
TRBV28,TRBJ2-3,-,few,TGTGCCAGCGACTCCCTCGGCACAGATACGCAGTATTTT,CASDSLGTDTQYF
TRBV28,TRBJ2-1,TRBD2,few,TGTGCCAGCAGTTTAGGGGCGGGACTAGCGGTAAATGAGCAGTTCTTC,CASSLGAGLAVNEQFF
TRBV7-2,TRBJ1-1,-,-,TGTGCCAGCAGCCTTAGGTCGGGGGCGGCGGGACAAGCCCGAAGGGGAGCTTTCTTT,CASSLRSGAAGQARRGAFF